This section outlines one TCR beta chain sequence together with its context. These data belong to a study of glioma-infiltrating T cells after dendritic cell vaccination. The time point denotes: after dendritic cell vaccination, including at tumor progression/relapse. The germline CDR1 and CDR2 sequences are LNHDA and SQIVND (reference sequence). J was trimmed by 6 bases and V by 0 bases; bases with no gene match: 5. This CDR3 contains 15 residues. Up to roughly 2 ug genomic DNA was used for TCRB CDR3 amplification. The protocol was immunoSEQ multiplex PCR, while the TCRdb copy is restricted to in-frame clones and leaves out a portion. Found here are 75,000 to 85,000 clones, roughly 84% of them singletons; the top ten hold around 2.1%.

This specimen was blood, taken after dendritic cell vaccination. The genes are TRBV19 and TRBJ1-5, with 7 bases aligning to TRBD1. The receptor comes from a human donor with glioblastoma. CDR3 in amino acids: CASSIEATGRQPQHF. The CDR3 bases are TGTGCCAGTAGTATAGAAGCGACAGGGCGTCAGCCCCAGCATTTT.